This TCR beta chain was obtained from a study of regulatory T cells in long-lasting Graves disease. Time point given: newly diagnosed GD, antithyroid drugs for less than 3 months. Construction of the TCR library relied on RNA isolated from PBMCs. The V gene end was trimmed by 0 bases and the J gene end by 6 bases; junction bases not matched to a gene: 9. Germline assignment: CDR1 LGHNA and CDR2 YNFKEQ. CDR3 size: 18 residues. This clonotype was seen only a few times. HTBI primers from iRepertoire and Arm-PCR of CDR3 regions yielded the TCR beta libraries. TCRdb ran MiXCR on the multiplex PCR reads and lists one entry per CDR3 protein. The table lists roughly 510,000 distinct CDR3 sequences, roughly 15% of them singletons, with 12% in the top ten. These data also featured in a second study, about T cells in Graves' hyperthyroidism and ophthalmopathy.

The sample here was peripheral blood mononuclear cells (PBMCs), taken at new diagnosis, from a patient treated with antithyroid drugs. The J gene is TRBJ2-2, the V gene TRBV4-2, with 11 bases lining up with TRBD2. The TCR originated in a man in his late teens or twenties with Graves disease. CDR3 region: CASSQDITSGSWAGELFF. The CDR3 coding sequence is TGTGCCAGCAGCCAAGATATTACTAGCGGGAGCTGGGCCGGGGAGCTGTTTTTT.